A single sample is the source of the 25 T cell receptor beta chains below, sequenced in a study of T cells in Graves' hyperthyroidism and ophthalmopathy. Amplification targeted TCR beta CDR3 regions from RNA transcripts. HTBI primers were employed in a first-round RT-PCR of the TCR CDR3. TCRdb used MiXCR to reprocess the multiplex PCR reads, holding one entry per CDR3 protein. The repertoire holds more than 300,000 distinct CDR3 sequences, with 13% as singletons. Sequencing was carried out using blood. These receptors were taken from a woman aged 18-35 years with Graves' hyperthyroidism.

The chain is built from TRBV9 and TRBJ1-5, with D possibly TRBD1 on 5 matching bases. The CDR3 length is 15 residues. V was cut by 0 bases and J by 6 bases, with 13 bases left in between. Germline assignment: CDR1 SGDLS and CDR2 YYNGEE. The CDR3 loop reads CASSVDGGRGQPQHF. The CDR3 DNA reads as TGTGCCAGCAGCGTAGACGGGGGTCGGGGTCAGCCCCAGCATTTT. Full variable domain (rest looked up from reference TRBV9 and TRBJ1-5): DSGVTQTPKHLITATGQRVTLRCSPRSGDLSVYWYQQSLDQGLQFLIQYYNGEERAKGNILERFSAQQFPDLHSELNLSSLELGDSALYFCASSVDGGRGQPQHFGDGTRLSIL.

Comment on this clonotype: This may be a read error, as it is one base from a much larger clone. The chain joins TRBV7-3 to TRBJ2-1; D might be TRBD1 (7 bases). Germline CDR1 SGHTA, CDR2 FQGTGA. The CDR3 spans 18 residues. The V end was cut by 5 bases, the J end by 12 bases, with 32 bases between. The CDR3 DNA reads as TGTGCCAGCAGCCCCGCGGGACAGACTCTTGTCGGGAGACATGGGCAGTTCTTC. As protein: CASSPAGQTLVGRHGQFF.

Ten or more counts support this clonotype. DNA of the CDR3: TGTGCCAGCAGCCAACCACAGAAGAACACTGAAGCTTTCTTT. Residues: CASSQPQKNTEAFF. This sequence joins TRBV3-1 and TRBJ1-1, with D hard to call. V lost 2 bases, J lost 1 base, and 8 bases lay in between. The CDR3 sequence is 14 residues long. Germline lookup yields CDR1 LGHDT and CDR2 YNNKEL (reference sequence).

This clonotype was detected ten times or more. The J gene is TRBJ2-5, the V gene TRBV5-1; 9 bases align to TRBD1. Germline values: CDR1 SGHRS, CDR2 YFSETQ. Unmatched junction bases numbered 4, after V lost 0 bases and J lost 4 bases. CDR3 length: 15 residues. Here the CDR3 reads CASSLALDRGETQYF. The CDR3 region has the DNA TGCGCCAGCAGCTTGGCCCTGGACAGGGGAGAGACCCAGTACTTC.

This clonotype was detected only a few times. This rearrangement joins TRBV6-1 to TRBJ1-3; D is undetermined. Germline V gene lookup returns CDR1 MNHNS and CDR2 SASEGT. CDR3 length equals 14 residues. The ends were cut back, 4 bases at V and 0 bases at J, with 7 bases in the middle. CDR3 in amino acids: CASSGHGSGNTIYF. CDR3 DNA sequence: TGTGCCAGCAGTGGCCACGGCTCTGGAAACACCATATATTTT.

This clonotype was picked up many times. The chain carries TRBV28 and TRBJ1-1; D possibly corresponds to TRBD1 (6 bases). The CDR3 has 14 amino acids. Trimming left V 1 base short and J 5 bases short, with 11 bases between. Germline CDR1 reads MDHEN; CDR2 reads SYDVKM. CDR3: CASSLFGGRTEAFF. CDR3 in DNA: TGTGCCAGCAGTTTATTTGGGGGGCGGACTGAAGCTTTCTTT.

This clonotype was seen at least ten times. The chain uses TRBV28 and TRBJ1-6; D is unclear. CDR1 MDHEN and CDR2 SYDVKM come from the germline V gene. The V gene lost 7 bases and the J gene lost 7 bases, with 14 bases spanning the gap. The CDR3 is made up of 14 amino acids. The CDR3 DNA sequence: TGTGCCAGCAAGATGCAGGCCGGCAATTCACCCCTCCACTTT. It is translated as CASKMQAGNSPLHF.

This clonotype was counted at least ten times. CDR3 in amino acids: CASSYASQRGDEQFF. The CDR3 DNA is TGTGCCAGCAGTTACGCATCCCAAAGGGGGGATGAGCAGTTCTTC. This chain uses TRBV6-2 or TRBV6-3 with TRBJ2-1; either TRBD1 or TRBD2 may supply D (6 bases each). The CDR3 is made up of 15 amino acids. Trimming shortened V by 2 bases and J by 8 bases, and 16 bases separated the two germline ends. The germline gives CDR1 MNHEY, CDR2 SVGEGT.

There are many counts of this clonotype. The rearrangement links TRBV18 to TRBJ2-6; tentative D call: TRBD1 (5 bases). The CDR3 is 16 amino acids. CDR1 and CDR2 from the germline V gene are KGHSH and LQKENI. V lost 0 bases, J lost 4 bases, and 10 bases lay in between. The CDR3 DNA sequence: TGTGCCAGCTCACCACCTCCAGGGTTGGGGGCCAACGTCCTGACTTTC. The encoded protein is CASSPPPGLGANVLTF.

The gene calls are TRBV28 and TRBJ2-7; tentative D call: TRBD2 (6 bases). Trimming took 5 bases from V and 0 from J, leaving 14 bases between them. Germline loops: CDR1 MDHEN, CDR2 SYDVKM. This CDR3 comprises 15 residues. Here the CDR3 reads CASSPLGGASYEQYF. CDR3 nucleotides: TGTGCCAGCAGTCCCCTCGGCGGGGCCTCCTACGAGCAGTACTTC. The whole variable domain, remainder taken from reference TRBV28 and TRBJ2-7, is DVKVTQSSRYLVKRTGEKVFLECVQDMDHENMFWYRQDPGLGLRLIYFSYDVKMKEKGDIPEGYSVSREKKERFSLILESASTNQTSMYLCASSPLGGASYEQYFGPGTRLTVT.

The CDR3 loop reads CASSYKEGASSYNSPLHF. In nucleotides, the CDR3 is TGTGCCAGCAGTTACAAGGAGGGGGCGAGCTCCTATAATTCACCCCTCCACTTT. The chain joins TRBV6-6 to TRBJ1-6, with 7 positions matching TRBD1. V was pared by 2 bases and J by 0 bases, with 7 bases of the junction left unmatched. The CDR3 is made up of 18 amino acids. Germline V gives CDR1 MNHNY, CDR2 SVGAGI (reference sequence).

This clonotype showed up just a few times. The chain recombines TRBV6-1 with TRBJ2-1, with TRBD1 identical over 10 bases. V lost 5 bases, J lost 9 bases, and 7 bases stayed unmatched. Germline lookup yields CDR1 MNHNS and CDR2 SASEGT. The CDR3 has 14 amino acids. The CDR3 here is CASSRGTGVGEQFF. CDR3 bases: TGTGCCAGCAGTCGAGGGACAGGGGTGGGTGAGCAGTTCTTC.

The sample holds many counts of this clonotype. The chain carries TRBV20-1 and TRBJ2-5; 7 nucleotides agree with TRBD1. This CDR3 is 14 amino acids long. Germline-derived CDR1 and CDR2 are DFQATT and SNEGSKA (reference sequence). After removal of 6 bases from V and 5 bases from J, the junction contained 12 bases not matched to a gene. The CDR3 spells CSAAIRQGLETQYF. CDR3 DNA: TGCAGTGCGGCGATTAGACAGGGATTGGAGACCCAGTACTTC.

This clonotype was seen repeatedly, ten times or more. The CDR3 coding sequence is TGTGCCACCAGTGATGGGAGGCGAGGTTTTAGCACAGATACGCAGTATTTT. This encodes CATSDGRRGFSTDTQYF. The chain recombines TRBV24-1 with TRBJ2-3; tentative D call: TRBD2 (6 bases). Germline V gene lookup returns CDR1 KGHDR and CDR2 SFDVKD. V lost 3 bases and J lost 0, with 15 bases in between. The CDR3 consists of 17 residues.

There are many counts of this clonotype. This CDR3 reads CSASEDRIGGYTF. The CDR3, as DNA: TGCAGTGCTAGTGAGGACAGGATTGGTGGCTACACCTTC. The rearrangement joins TRBV20-1 to TRBJ1-2; 7 bases are shared with TRBD1. This CDR3 spans 13 amino acids. J was trimmed by 7 bases and V by 3 bases; bases with no gene match: 8. Looked up from germline, CDR1 is DFQATT and CDR2 is SNEGSKA (reference sequence).

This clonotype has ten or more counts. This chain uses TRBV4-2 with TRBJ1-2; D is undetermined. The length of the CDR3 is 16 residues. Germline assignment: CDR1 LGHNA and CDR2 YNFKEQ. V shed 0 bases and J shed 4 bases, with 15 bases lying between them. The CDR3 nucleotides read TGTGCCAGCAGCCAAGATGTACTGGGGTCGGCCTATGGCTACACCTTC. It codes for CASSQDVLGSAYGYTF.

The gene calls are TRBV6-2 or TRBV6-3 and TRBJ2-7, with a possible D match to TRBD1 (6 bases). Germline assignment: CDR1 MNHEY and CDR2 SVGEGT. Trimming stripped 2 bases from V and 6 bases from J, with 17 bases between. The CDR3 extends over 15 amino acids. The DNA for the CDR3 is TGTGCCAGCAGTTACGAGGACGGGACATCGAGCGAGCAGTACTTC. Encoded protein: CASSYEDGTSSEQYF.

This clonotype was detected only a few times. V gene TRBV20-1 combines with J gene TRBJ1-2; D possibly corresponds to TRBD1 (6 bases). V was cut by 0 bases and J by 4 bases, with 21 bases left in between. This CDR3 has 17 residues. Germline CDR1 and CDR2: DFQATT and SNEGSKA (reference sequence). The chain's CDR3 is CSARDPSNRGTGYGYTF. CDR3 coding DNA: TGCAGTGCTAGAGACCCTTCGAATAGGGGGACCGGCTATGGCTACACCTTC.

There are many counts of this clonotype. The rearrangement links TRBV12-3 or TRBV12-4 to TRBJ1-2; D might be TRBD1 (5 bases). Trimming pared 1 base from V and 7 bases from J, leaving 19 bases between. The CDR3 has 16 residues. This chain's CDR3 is CASSLGSRVLAPGYTF. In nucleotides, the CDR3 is TGTGCCAGCAGTTTAGGATCCAGGGTCTTAGCCCCTGGCTACACCTTC.

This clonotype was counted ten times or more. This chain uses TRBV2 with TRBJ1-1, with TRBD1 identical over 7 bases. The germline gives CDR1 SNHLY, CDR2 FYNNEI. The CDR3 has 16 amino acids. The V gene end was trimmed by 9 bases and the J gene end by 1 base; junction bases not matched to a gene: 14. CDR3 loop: CARTPPTGIRNTEAFF. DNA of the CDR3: TGTGCCAGAACACCCCCGACAGGGATCAGGAACACTGAAGCTTTCTTT. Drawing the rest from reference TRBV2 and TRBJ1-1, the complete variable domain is EPEVTQTPSHQVTQMGQEVILRCVPISNHLYFYWYRQILGQKVEFLVSFYNNEISEKSEIFDDQFSVERPDGSNFTLKIRSTKLEDSAMYFCARTPPTGIRNTEAFFGQGTRLTVV.

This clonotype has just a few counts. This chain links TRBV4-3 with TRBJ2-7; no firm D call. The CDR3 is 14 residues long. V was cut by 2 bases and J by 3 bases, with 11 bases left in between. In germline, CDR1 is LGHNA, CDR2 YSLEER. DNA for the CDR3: TGCGCCAGCAGCCAACAGACTGATGGCTACGAGCAGTACTTC. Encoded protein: CASSQQTDGYEQYF.

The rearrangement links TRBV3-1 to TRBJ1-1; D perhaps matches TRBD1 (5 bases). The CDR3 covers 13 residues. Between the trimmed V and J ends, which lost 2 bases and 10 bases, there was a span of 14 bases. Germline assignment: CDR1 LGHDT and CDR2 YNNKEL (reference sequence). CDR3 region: CASSQTRVEAAFF. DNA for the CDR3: TGTGCCAGCAGCCAAACCAGGGTCGAGGCAGCTTTCTTT.

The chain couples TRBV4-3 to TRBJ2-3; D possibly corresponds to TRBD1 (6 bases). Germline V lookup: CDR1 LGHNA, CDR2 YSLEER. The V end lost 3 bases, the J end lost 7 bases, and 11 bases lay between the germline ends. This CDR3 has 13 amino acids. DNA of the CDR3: TGCGCCAGCAGCCAGCACAGGGATAATACGCAGTATTTT. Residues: CASSQHRDNTQYF.

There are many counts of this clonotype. The CDR3 sequence is CASSPRAGRARLEQYF. As DNA, the CDR3 is TGTGCCAGCAGCCCGAGAGCCGGGAGGGCCAGACTCGAGCAGTACTTC. This chain uses TRBV7-8 with TRBJ2-7; 8 nucleotides line up with TRBD2. The J segment lost 6 bases and the V segment lost 5 bases, leaving 15 bases of the junction unmatched. In germline, CDR1 is SGHVS, CDR2 FQNEAQ. This CDR3 contains 16 residues.

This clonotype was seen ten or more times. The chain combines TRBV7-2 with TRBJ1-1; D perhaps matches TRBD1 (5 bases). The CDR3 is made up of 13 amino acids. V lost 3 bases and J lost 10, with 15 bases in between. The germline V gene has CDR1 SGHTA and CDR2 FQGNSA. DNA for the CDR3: TGTGCCAGCAGCTTTGATGGGGCCCATGGAGCTTTCTTT. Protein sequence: CASSFDGAHGAFF.